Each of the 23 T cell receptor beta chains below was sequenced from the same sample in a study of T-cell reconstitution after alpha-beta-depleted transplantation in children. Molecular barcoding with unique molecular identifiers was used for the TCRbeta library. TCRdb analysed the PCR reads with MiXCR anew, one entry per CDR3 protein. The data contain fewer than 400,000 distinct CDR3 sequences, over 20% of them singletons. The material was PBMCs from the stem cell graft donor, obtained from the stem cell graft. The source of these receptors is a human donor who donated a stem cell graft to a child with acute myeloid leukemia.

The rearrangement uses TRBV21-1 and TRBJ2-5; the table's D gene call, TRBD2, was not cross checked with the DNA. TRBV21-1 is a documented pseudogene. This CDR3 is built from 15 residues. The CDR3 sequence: CASNLSGRASETQYF. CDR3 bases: TGTGCCAGCAACCTTAGCGGGAGGGCGAGCGAGACCCAGTACTTC.

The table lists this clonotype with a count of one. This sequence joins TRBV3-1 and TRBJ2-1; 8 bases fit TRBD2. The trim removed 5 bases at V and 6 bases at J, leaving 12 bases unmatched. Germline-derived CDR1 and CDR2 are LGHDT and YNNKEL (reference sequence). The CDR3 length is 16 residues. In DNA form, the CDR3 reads TGTGCCAGCAGCTCAAGCGGGAGCCCCCTCTTCAATGAGCAGTTCTTC. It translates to CASSSSGSPLFNEQFF.

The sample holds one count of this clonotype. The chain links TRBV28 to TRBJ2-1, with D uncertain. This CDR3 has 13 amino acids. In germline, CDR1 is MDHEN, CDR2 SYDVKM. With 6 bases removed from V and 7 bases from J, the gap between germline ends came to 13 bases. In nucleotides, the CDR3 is TGTGCCAGCAGGTTAGGACCTATTAATGAGCAGTTCTTC. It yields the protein CASRLGPINEQFF.

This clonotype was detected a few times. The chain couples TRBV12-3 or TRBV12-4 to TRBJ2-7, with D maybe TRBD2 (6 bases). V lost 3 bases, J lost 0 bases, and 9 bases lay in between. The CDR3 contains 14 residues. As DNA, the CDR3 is TGTGCCAGCAGTTTCGACGGGAGCTCCTACGAGCAGTACTTC. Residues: CASSFDGSSYEQYF.

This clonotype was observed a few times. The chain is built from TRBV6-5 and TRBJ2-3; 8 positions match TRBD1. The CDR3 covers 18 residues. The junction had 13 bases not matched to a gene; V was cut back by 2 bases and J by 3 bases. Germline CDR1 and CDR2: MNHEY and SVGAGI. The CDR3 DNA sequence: TGTGCCAGCAGTTACGGGGGGACAGGAGGAGGGTTGACAGATACGCAGTATTTT. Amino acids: CASSYGGTGGGLTDTQYF.

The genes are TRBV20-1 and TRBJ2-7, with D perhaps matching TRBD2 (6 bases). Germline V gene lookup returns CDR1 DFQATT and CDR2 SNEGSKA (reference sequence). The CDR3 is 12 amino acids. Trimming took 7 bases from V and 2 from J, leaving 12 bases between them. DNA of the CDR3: TGCAGTGGAGGGACTGCAGCCTACGAGCAGTACTTC. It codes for CSGGTAAYEQYF.

CDR3 in amino acids: CASSLDRWGYTF. The CDR3 nucleotides read TGTGCCAGCAGCTTAGATCGGTGGGGGTACACCTTC. The V call is TRBV11-2, the J call TRBJ1-2; maybe TRBD1 (5 bases). Looked up from germline, CDR1 is SGHAT and CDR2 is FQNNGV. The ends were cut back, 0 bases at V and 11 bases at J, with 10 bases in the middle. This CDR3 has 12 residues.

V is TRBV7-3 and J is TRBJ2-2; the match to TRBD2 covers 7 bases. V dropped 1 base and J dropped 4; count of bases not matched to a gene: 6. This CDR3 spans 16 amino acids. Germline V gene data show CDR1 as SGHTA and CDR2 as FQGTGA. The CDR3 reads CASSLMGGSPTGELFF. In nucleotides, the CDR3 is TGTGCCAGCAGCTTAATGGGCGGGAGCCCCACCGGGGAGCTGTTTTTT.

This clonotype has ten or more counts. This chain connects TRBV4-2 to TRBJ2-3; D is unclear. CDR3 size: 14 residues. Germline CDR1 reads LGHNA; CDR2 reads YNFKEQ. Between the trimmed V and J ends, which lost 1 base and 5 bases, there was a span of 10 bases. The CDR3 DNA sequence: TGTGCCAGCAGCCAAGTCGGTTCTGGAGATACGCAGTATTTT. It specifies CASSQVGSGDTQYF.

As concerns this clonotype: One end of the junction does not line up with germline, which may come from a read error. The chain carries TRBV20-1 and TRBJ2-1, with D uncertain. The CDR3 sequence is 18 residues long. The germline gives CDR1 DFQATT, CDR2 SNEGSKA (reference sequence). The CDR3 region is CCARGPLEDNLPYNEQFF. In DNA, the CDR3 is TGCTGTGCTAGAGGCCCCCTGGAAGACAACCTGCCCTACAATGAGCAGTTCTTC.

CDR3 bases: TGTGCCAGCAGCGGCCTGGGACTAGCGGGAGGAGATACGCAGTATTTT. As protein: CASSGLGLAGGDTQYF. The chain has TRBV2 and TRBJ2-3; 15 nucleotides line up with TRBD2. V dropped 6 bases and J dropped 5; count of bases not matched to a gene: 6. Germline-derived CDR1 and CDR2 are SNHLY and FYNNEI. The CDR3 totals 16 residues.

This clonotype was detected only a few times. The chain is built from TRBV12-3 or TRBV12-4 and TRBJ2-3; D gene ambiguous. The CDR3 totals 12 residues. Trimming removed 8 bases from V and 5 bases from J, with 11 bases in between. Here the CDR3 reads CASGIGQDTQYF. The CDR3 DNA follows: TGTGCCAGCGGGATAGGTCAAGATACGCAGTATTTT.

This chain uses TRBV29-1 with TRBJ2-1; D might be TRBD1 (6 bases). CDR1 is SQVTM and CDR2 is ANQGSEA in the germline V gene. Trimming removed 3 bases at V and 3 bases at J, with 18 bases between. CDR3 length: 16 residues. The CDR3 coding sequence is TGCAGCGTTGAGGGACACCAAACCCCGAGCTACAATGAGCAGTTCTTC. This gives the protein CSVEGHQTPSYNEQFF.

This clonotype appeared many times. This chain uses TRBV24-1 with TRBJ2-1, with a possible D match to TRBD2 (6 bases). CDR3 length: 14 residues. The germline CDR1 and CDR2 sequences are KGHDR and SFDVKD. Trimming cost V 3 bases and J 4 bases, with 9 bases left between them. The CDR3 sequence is CATSDETRYNEQFF. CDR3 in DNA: TGTGCCACCAGTGATGAGACTAGGTACAATGAGCAGTTCTTC.

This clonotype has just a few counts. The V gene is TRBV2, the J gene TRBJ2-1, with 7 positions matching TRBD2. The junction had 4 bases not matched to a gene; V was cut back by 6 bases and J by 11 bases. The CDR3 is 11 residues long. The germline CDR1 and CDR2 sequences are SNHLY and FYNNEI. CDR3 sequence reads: CASSRTSQQFF. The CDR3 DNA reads TGTGCCAGCAGCCGGACTAGTCAGCAGTTCTTC.

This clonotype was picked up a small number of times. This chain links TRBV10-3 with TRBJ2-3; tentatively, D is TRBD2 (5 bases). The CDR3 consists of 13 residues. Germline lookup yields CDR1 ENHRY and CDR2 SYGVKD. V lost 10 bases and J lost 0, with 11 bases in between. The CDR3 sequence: CATMPGSTDTQYF. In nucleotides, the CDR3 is TGTGCCACCATGCCGGGGAGCACAGATACGCAGTATTTT.

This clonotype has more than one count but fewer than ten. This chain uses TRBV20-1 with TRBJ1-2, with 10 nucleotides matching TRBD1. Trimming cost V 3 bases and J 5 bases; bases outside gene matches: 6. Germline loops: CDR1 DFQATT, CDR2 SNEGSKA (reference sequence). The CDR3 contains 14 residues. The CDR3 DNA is TGCAGTGCTAGCCCGACAGGGGGCCGATATGGCTACACCTTC. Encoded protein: CSASPTGGRYGYTF.

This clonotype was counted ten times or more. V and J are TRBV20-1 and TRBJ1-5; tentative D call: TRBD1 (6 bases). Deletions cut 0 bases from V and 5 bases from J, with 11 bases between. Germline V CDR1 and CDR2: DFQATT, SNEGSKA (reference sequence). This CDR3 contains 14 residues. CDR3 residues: CSARDPDSYQPQHF. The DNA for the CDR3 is TGCAGTGCTAGAGACCCGGACAGTTATCAGCCCCAGCATTTT.

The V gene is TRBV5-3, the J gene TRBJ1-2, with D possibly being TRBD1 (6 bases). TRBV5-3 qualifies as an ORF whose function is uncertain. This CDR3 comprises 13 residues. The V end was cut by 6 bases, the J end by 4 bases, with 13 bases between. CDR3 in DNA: TGTGCCAGAACTACTACAGGGACCTATGGCTACACCTTC. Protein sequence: CARTTTGTYGYTF.

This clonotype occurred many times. CDR3 sequence reads: CSARVVTGNYGYTF. CDR3 nucleotides: TGCAGTGCTAGAGTGGTGACAGGGAACTATGGCTACACCTTC. This chain links TRBV20-1 with TRBJ1-2, with 7 bases fitting TRBD1. This CDR3 region has 14 residues. CDR1 and CDR2 from the germline V gene are DFQATT and SNEGSKA (reference sequence). The V segment lost 1 base and the J segment 2 bases; nucleotides outside the gene matches: 4.

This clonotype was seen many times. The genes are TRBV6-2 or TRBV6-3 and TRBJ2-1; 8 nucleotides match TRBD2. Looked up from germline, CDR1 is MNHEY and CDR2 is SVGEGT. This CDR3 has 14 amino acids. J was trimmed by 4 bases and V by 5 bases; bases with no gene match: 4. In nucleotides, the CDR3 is TGTGCCAGCAGTCCACTAGCGGATTACAATGAGCAGTTCTTC. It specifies CASSPLADYNEQFF.

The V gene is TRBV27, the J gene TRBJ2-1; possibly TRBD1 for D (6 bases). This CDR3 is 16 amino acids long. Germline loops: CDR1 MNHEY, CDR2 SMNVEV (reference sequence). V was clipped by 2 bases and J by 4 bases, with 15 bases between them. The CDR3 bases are TGTGCCAGCAGTTTACGGTCAGGGGACCTGTACAATGAGCAGTTCTTC. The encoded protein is CASSLRSGDLYNEQFF.

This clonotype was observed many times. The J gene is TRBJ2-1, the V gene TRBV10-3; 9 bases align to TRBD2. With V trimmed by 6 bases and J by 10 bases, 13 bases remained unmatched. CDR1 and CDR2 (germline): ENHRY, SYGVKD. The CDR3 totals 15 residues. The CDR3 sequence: CAISRLADDFGEQFF. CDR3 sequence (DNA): TGTGCCATCAGCCGACTAGCGGACGACTTCGGGGAGCAGTTCTTC.